Presented here are 6 T cell receptor beta chains from one specimen sequenced in a study of blood T cell repertoires in COVID-19. Sequencing was performed with immunoSEQ multiplex PCR; in TCRdb, only in-frame clones are kept and a portion is missing. Of roughly 500,000 clones listed, 70% to 90% were seen once; the top ten hold less than 2%. Sequencing input: PBMCs or T cells enriched from blood (not recorded which). These receptors were collected from a woman aged 40-49 years who had recovered from COVID-19.

This clone is a singleton in its sample. The CDR3 loop is CASSQTGPGMNTEAFF. The CDR3 DNA is TGTGCCAGCTCACAAACAGGGCCAGGGATGAACACTGAAGCTTTCTTT. The chain recombines TRBV18 with TRBJ1-1; D possibly corresponds to TRBD1 (6 bases). This CDR3 has 16 amino acids. With 4 bases removed from V and 0 bases from J, the gap between germline ends came to 15 bases. Germline V gene lookup returns CDR1 KGHSH and CDR2 LQKENI. Full variable domain (rest looked up from reference TRBV18 and TRBJ1-1): NAGVMQNPRHLVRRRGQEARLRCSPMKGHSHVYWYRQLPEEGLKFMVYLQKENIIDESGMPKERFSAEFPKEGPSILRIQQVVRGDSAAYFCASSQTGPGMNTEAFFGQGTRLTVV.

The V call is TRBV10-2, the J call TRBJ1-5; D is ambiguous. CDR3 length: 15 residues. Germline V gives CDR1 WSHSY, CDR2 SAAADI. Trimming shortened V by 6 bases and J by 5 bases, and 17 bases separated the two germline ends. This CDR3 reads CASSPYPGEDQPQHF. CDR3 nucleotides: TGCGCCAGCAGCCCGTATCCCGGGGAGGATCAGCCCCAGCATTTT.

This clone is a singleton in its sample. The genes are TRBV20-1 and TRBJ1-1, with D hard to call. Germline V gene lookup returns CDR1 DFQATT and CDR2 SNEGSKA (reference sequence). Trimming took off 5 bases at V and 1 base at J, with 5 bases between the two ends. CDR3 length equals 11 residues. CDR3 loop: CSASRNTEAFF. As DNA, the CDR3 is TGCAGTGCTTCTCGGAACACTGAAGCTTTCTTT.

The V call is TRBV10-2, the J call TRBJ1-3; TRBD1 matches at 7 bases. Germline loops: CDR1 WSHSY, CDR2 SAAADI. After removal of 6 bases from V and 4 bases from J, the junction contained 12 bases not matched to a gene. There are 16 residues in the CDR3. In nucleotides, the CDR3 is TGCGCCAGCAGGAATATCGACAGGGCTACAGGAAACACCATATATTTT. Translating gives CASRNIDRATGNTIYF.

The CDR3 spells CASRAMTGTNTEAFF. The CDR3 region has the DNA TGTGCCAGCAGGGCGATGACTGGGACAAACACTGAAGCTTTCTTT. The chain carries TRBV6-5 and TRBJ1-1, with D perhaps matching TRBD1 (6 bases). Trimming cost V 6 bases and J 2 bases, with 16 bases left between them. Germline lookup yields CDR1 MNHEY and CDR2 SVGAGI. There are 15 residues in the CDR3.

This rearrangement joins TRBV7-6 to TRBJ1-1, with 9 nucleotides matching TRBD1. Losses at the gene ends were 3 bases for V and 4 bases for J; bases not matched to a gene: 6. The CDR3 is made up of 15 amino acids. The V gene's germline CDR1 is SGHVS and CDR2 FNYEAQ. In DNA form, the CDR3 reads TGTGCCAGCAGCTTTTCCGACAGGGGGTTCACTGAAGCTTTCTTT. Protein sequence: CASSFSDRGFTEAFF.